Each of the 17 T cell receptor beta chains below was sequenced from the same sample in a study of T cells in Graves' hyperthyroidism and ophthalmopathy. TCR beta CDR3 regions were amplified from RNA. During a first-round RT-PCR of the TCR CDR3, the HTBI primer set was used. Each CDR3 protein is one row after TCRdb ran MiXCR on the multiplex PCR reads. Of some 560,000 distinct CDR3 sequences in the sample, 12% to 15% are singletons; the top ten hold approximately 15%. Material: blood. Every receptor here comes from a woman aged 40 to 50 with Graves' hyperthyroidism.

There are many counts of this clonotype. The V call is TRBV20-1, the J call TRBJ2-7, with unresolved D. The CDR3 spans 17 residues. Deletions cut 5 bases from V and 0 bases from J, with 23 bases between. Germline V gene sequence: CDR1 DFQATT, CDR2 SNEGSKA (reference sequence). CDR3 DNA: TGCAGTGCTCTACTTAAGTGGGAAACCCCGAGCTCCTACGAGCAGTACTTC. Protein: CSALLKWETPSSYEQYF.

The rearrangement links TRBV7-9 to TRBJ1-1; a weak D match, TRBD1 (6 bases). Germline V lookup: CDR1 SEHNR, CDR2 FQNEAQ (reference sequence). This CDR3 is built from 14 residues. V lost 4 bases, J lost 3 bases, and 12 bases lay in between. The DNA for the CDR3 is TGTGCCAGCAGCTCCGGACAGAGCGACACTGAAGCTTTCTTT. This translates into CASSSGQSDTEAFF.

This clonotype has ten or more counts. The chain uses TRBV2 and TRBJ2-7, with 8 bases that match TRBD1. The CDR3 totals 17 residues. Germline V CDR1 and CDR2: SNHLY, FYNNEI. After removal of 5 bases from V and 1 base from J, the junction contained 13 bases not matched to a gene. This CDR3 is CASSYRVDRGSSYEQYF. The CDR3 nucleotides read TGTGCCAGCAGTTACCGCGTCGACAGGGGAAGTTCCTACGAGCAGTACTTC.

Concerning this clonotype itself: This may stem from a read error, because a much larger clone lies one nucleotide away. The genes are TRBV6-2 or TRBV6-3 and TRBJ2-1; D not resolved. Germline CDR1 reads MNHEY; CDR2 reads SVGEGT. The CDR3 consists of 15 residues. The V end lost 3 bases, the J end lost 7 bases, and 16 bases lay between the germline ends. The CDR3 protein is CASSYEAAVWNEQFF. The DNA of the CDR3 is TGTGCCAGCAGTTATGAGGCTGCGGTTTGGAATGAGCAGTTCTTC.

A word on this clonotype: Since a much larger clone is just one base distant, this may be a read error. This chain links TRBV5-4 with TRBJ2-5; TRBD2 matches at 11 bases. J gave up 0 bases and V 4 bases, and 5 bases lay outside the gene matches. The CDR3 extends over 16 amino acids. Germline CDR1 reads SGHNT; CDR2 reads YYREEE (reference sequence). Here the CDR3 DNA reads TGTGCCAGCAGCCCCTGGACTAGCGGGTACCAAGAGACCCAGTACTTC. Translation gives CASSPWTSGYQETQYF.

This sequence joins TRBV5-1 and TRBJ2-2, with TRBD1 identical over 9 bases. The trim removed 1 base at V and 5 bases at J, leaving 3 bases unmatched. CDR3 length equals 15 residues. Per germline, CDR1 SGHRS and CDR2 YFSETQ. The CDR3 loop reads CASSLRQGVTGELFF. DNA for the CDR3: TGCGCCAGCAGCTTGCGACAGGGGGTTACCGGGGAGCTGTTTTTT.

This clonotype was seen repeatedly, ten times or more. The chain combines TRBV5-6 with TRBJ1-2; 9 nucleotides line up with TRBD1. There are 16 residues in the CDR3. V was clipped by 4 bases and J by 6 bases; unmatched bases: 13. Germline V CDR1 and CDR2: SGHDT, YYEEEE. CDR3 DNA sequence: TGTGCCAGCAGCCCCGTGATGGACAGGGGACGGAATGGCTACACCTTC. Protein sequence: CASSPVMDRGRNGYTF.

This clonotype showed up many times. The gene calls are TRBV2 and TRBJ2-3; D is unclear. Between the trimmed V and J ends, which lost 0 bases and 2 bases, there was a span of 12 bases. The CDR3 totals 16 residues. Germline V gene lookup returns CDR1 SNHLY and CDR2 FYNNEI. This CDR3 is CASSEAGSKFTDTQYF. The CDR3 nucleotides read TGTGCCAGCAGTGAAGCAGGTAGCAAATTCACAGATACGCAGTATTTT. Combining the CDR3 with reference TRBV2 and TRBJ2-3 gives the whole variable domain EPEVTQTPSHQVTQMGQEVILRCVPISNHLYFYWYRQILGQKVEFLVSFYNNEISEKSEIFDDQFSVERPDGSNFTLKIRSTKLEDSAMYFCASSEAGSKFTDTQYFGPGTRLTVL.

This clonotype was picked up a small number of times. The chain employs TRBV27 and TRBJ2-7; D is unclear. Germline V gene lookup returns CDR1 MNHEY and CDR2 SMNVEV (reference sequence). V dropped 11 bases and J dropped 5 bases, with 10 bases sitting between them. This CDR3 comprises 10 residues. CDR3 DNA: TGTGCCGTTGGGTGGGACGAGCAGTACTTC. It translates to CAVGWDEQYF.

This clonotype was detected many times. The rearrangement links TRBV5-1 to TRBJ1-1; D ambiguous. The V gene's germline CDR1 is SGHRS and CDR2 YFSETQ. The V and J ends lost 0 bases and 3 bases respectively, with 21 bases between them. This CDR3 is 18 amino acids long. Here the CDR3 reads CASSLVAVGWKLDTEAFF. The DNA of the CDR3 is TGCGCCAGCAGCTTGGTTGCAGTGGGCTGGAAACTAGACACTGAAGCTTTCTTT.

This clonotype was counted at least ten times. V gene TRBV6-1 combines with J gene TRBJ2-1, with D possibly being TRBD2 (6 bases). V shed 6 bases and J shed 7 bases, with 16 bases lying between them. CDR3 length: 14 amino acids. Looked up from germline, CDR1 is MNHNS and CDR2 is SASEGT. Here the CDR3 DNA reads TGTGCCAGCAGCTTTCCCGCGGGATATAATGAGCAGTTCTTC. It specifies CASSFPAGYNEQFF.

This clonotype was detected ten times or more. Here the CDR3 reads CASSLFQTGRGQPQHF. CDR3 bases: TGTGCCAGCAGTTTATTTCAGACAGGCCGGGGTCAGCCCCAGCATTTT. The rearrangement links TRBV28 to TRBJ1-5; D might be TRBD1 (6 bases). Trimming removed 1 base from V and 6 bases from J, with 16 bases in between. Germline V gene lookup returns CDR1 MDHEN and CDR2 SYDVKM. The CDR3 sequence is 16 residues long.

V and J are TRBV24-1 and TRBJ2-3; a weak D match, TRBD2 (6 bases). Trimming removed 2 bases from V and 2 bases from J, with 10 bases in between. Germline V lookup: CDR1 KGHDR, CDR2 SFDVKD. The CDR3 spans 15 residues. The CDR3 spells CATSDSGLYTDTQYF. The CDR3 DNA follows: TGTGCCACCAGTGATTCGGGACTCTACACAGATACGCAGTATTTT.

This clonotype was seen a few times. The rearrangement links TRBV28 to TRBJ1-5; 8 positions match TRBD1. V was clipped by 9 bases and J by 4 bases; unmatched bases: 5. This CDR3 spans 13 amino acids. From germline, CDR1 is MDHEN and CDR2 SYDVKM. The CDR3 protein is CASLGQENQPQHF. As DNA, the CDR3 is TGTGCCAGTTTGGGACAGGAAAATCAGCCCCAGCATTTT.

V usage is TRBV20-1 and J usage is TRBJ2-3; 9 bases map to TRBD2. V trimming: 2 bases; J trimming: 2 bases; junction bases outside the gene matches: 5. The CDR3 consists of 15 residues. Germline loops: CDR1 DFQATT, CDR2 SNEGSKA (reference sequence). As DNA, the CDR3 is TGCAGTGCTAGATCGATAGCGGGAGTCACAGATACGCAGTATTTT. This gives the protein CSARSIAGVTDTQYF.

This clonotype was counted many times. The V gene is TRBV7-2, the J gene TRBJ2-7; no clear D gene. V shed 3 bases and J shed 3 bases, with 12 bases lying between them. The CDR3 has 14 residues. The V gene's germline CDR1 is SGHTA and CDR2 FQGNSA. CDR3 loop: CASSFLGPNYEQYF. The CDR3, as DNA: TGTGCCAGCAGCTTCCTGGGCCCCAACTACGAGCAGTACTTC. The full variable domain, in which reference TRBV7-2 and TRBJ2-7 provide the parts outside the CDR3, is GAGVSQSPSNKVTEKGKDVELRCDPISGHTALYWYRQSLGQGLEFLIYFQGNSAPDKSGLPSDRFSAERTGGSVSTLTIQRTQQEDSAVYLCASSFLGPNYEQYFGPGTRLTVT.

This clonotype was seen a few times. The V and J genes are TRBV28 and TRBJ1-4, with no clear D. The CDR3 is 14 residues long. The germline gives CDR1 MDHEN, CDR2 SYDVKM. Trimming left V 5 bases short and J 5 bases short, with 12 bases between. Here the CDR3 DNA reads TGTGCCAGCAGTGGAAACTCAGCAAATGAAAAACTGTTTTTT. It specifies CASSGNSANEKLFF.